Below are 32 T cell receptor beta chains sequenced from a single sample in a study of CD8+ T cells in alopecia areata. Extracted RNA was reverse transcribed, and the resulting cDNA served as sequencing template. This table comes from immunoSEQ multiplex PCR, and its TCRdb copy is limited to in-frame clones, with some not included. The data show 250,000 to 350,000 clones, with around 64% seen just once and around 0.92% held by the top ten. Treatment defined: oral pan-JAK inhibitor, 5-10 mg twice daily. The source material was CD4+ T cells sorted from blood, sampled at approximately week 52, from a patient treated with tofacitinib. The receptor source for this set is a human donor with alopecia areata.

In this sample, this clone turned up once. The V call is TRBV30, the J call TRBJ2-7; D is ambiguous. The germline V gene encodes CDR1 GTSNPN and CDR2 SVGIG (reference sequence). V dropped 3 bases and J dropped 3 bases, with 12 bases sitting between them. The CDR3 extends over 13 amino acids. CDR3 sequence reads: CAWRSQRNYEQYF. The CDR3 DNA sequence: TGTGCCTGGAGATCACAGCGAAACTACGAGCAGTACTTC.

The chain is built from TRBV30 and TRBJ2-2; D gene unclear. Trimming stripped 3 bases from V and 5 bases from J, with 4 bases between. Germline CDR1 and CDR2: GTSNPN and SVGIG (reference sequence). This CDR3 comprises 11 residues. CDR3 sequence (DNA): TGTGCCTGGAGGGGGACCGGGGAGCTGTTTTTT. It translates to CAWRGTGELFF.

The chain has TRBV5-6 and TRBJ1-1; 7 nucleotides line up with TRBD1. CDR1 and CDR2 (germline): SGHDT, YYEEEE. The CDR3 is 14 amino acids. The V and J ends lost 4 bases and 0 bases, in that order; junction bases with no gene match: 3. The CDR3 DNA sequence: TGTGCCAGCAGCCGACAGGGCGTGAACACTGAAGCTTTCTTT. It translates to CASSRQGVNTEAFF.

This clone was observed a few times. The V and J genes are TRBV29-1 and TRBJ2-4, with D hard to call. The CDR3 runs to 13 residues. The V end was cut by 4 bases, the J end by 0 bases, with 7 bases between. Per germline, CDR1 SQVTM and CDR2 ANQGSEA. CDR3 DNA sequence: TGCAGCGTTGCCCCATTAGCCAAAAACATTCAGTACTTC. Its protein is CSVAPLAKNIQYF.

Regarding this clone: The sample carries other DNA sequences with the same CDR3. The rearrangement joins TRBV7-9 to TRBJ2-5, with D unresolved. This CDR3 is 11 amino acids long. Germline V CDR1 and CDR2: SEHNR, FQNEAQ (reference sequence). Trimming took 3 bases from V and 4 from J, leaving 3 bases between them. The CDR3 sequence is CASSFGETQYF. CDR3 in DNA: TGTGCCAGCAGCTTCGGAGAGACCCAGTACTTC.

This clone was seen only a few times. The chain couples TRBV12-5 to TRBJ2-3; TRBD1 aligns across 8 bases. Unmatched junction bases numbered 7, after V lost 6 bases and J lost 5 bases. Germline assignment: CDR1 LGHNT and CDR2 FRNRAP. CDR3 length: 14 residues. The DNA for the CDR3 is TGTGCTAGTGGGGAGGGACAGGTCGGAGATACGCAGTATTTT. Protein: CASGEGQVGDTQYF.

The gene calls are TRBV27 and TRBJ2-7; D is tentatively TRBD1 or TRBD2 (5 bases each). This CDR3 spans 13 amino acids. Trimming took off 3 bases at V and 5 bases at J, with 11 bases between the two ends. The germline V gene encodes CDR1 MNHEY and CDR2 SMNVEV (reference sequence). CDR3 residues: CASSFRGVHEQYF. The CDR3 bases are TGTGCCAGCAGTTTCCGAGGGGTGCACGAGCAGTACTTC.

V is TRBV4-2 and J is TRBJ2-5; maybe TRBD2 (7 bases). This CDR3 comprises 18 residues. V was pared by 2 bases and J by 3 bases, with 22 bases between. The V gene's germline CDR1 is LGHNA and CDR2 YNFKEQ. The CDR3 region is CASSQLTGGSTDKETQYF. CDR3 nucleotide sequence: TGTGCCAGCAGCCAATTAACGGGGGGCTCCACCGATAAAGAGACCCAGTACTTC.

This clone has a single count. The chain recombines TRBV2 with TRBJ2-3; the D is unclear. Trimming removed 6 bases at V and 2 bases at J, with 9 bases between. Germline loops: CDR1 SNHLY, CDR2 FYNNEI. This CDR3 is built from 13 residues. The CDR3 sequence: CASRSRNTDTQYF. The CDR3 DNA is TGTGCCAGCAGATCTAGAAACACAGATACGCAGTATTTT.

This sequence joins TRBV29-1 and TRBJ1-5; D is uncertain. V was shortened by 4 bases and J by 0 bases, with 7 bases between the two germline ends. Germline V lookup: CDR1 SQVTM, CDR2 ANQGSEA. This CDR3 spans 13 amino acids. The CDR3 DNA reads TGCAGCGTTGTAGTGAATAGCAATCAGCCCCAGCATTTT. Its protein product is CSVVVNSNQPQHF.

The chain is built from TRBV29-1 and TRBJ2-7; TRBD1 might be the D (6 bases). Germline-derived CDR1 and CDR2 are SQVTM and ANQGSEA. With 6 bases removed from V and 6 bases from J, the gap between germline ends came to 18 bases. The CDR3 is made up of 13 amino acids. CDR3 coding DNA: TGCAGCGTAGCACAGGGAATCGGAGCCGAGCAGTACTTC. Its protein product is CSVAQGIGAEQYF.

The CDR3 protein is CASSRGETQYF. Written as DNA, the CDR3 is TGTGCCAGCAGCCGGGGGGAGACCCAGTACTTC. This sequence joins TRBV9 and TRBJ2-5; D possibly corresponds to TRBD2 (6 bases). Germline lookup yields CDR1 SGDLS and CDR2 YYNGEE. The CDR3 is 11 amino acids. V gave up 4 bases and J gave up 5 bases, with 6 bases separating them.

The chain links TRBV29-1 to TRBJ1-4, with TRBD1 as a possible D gene (5 bases). The CDR3 is made up of 12 amino acids. Germline values: CDR1 SQVTM, CDR2 ANQGSEA. V was cut by 6 bases and J by 3 bases, with 8 bases left in between. CDR3 nucleotides: TGCAGCGTAGTAGGGGCTAATGAAAAACTGTTTTTT. This translates into CSVVGANEKLFF.

In its sample, this clone was seen a few times. The gene calls are TRBV5-1 and TRBJ1-2; 7 nucleotides agree with TRBD1. Unmatched junction bases numbered 10, after V lost 4 bases and J lost 7 bases. This CDR3 is built from 14 residues. CDR1 and CDR2 (germline): SGHRS, YFSETQ. Here the CDR3 DNA reads TGCGCCAGCAGCACGGGAAACAGGGGATCTGGCTACACCTTC. It translates to CASSTGNRGSGYTF.

The chain uses TRBV18 and TRBJ2-7; 7 nucleotides align to TRBD2. Germline CDR1 KGHSH, CDR2 LQKENI. J gave up 6 bases and V 3 bases, and 2 bases lay outside the gene matches. This CDR3 contains 12 residues. The CDR3 protein is CASSPSGVEQYF. For the CDR3, the DNA is TGTGCCAGCTCACCGAGCGGGGTCGAGCAGTACTTC.

This clone appeared a few times. This sequence joins TRBV19 and TRBJ1-1, with 7 nucleotides matching TRBD1. CDR1 is LNHDA, CDR2 SQIVND, per germline (reference sequence). The CDR3 runs to 15 residues. After removal of 1 base from V and 5 bases from J, the junction contained 7 bases not matched to a gene. This CDR3 reads CASSIVEGAETEAFF. The CDR3 coding sequence is TGTGCCAGTAGTATAGTGGAGGGGGCTGAAACTGAAGCTTTCTTT. The whole variable domain, remainder taken from reference TRBV19 and TRBJ1-1, is DGGITQSPKYLFRKEGQNVTLSCEQNLNHDAMYWYRQDPGQGLRLIYYSQIVNDFQKGDIAEGYSVSREKKESFPLTVTSAQKNPTAFYLCASSIVEGAETEAFFGQGTRLTVV.

The CDR3 spells CASSPPVGSGANVLTF. Written as DNA, the CDR3 is TGTGCCAGCTCACCACCGGTTGGCTCTGGGGCCAACGTCCTGACTTTC. The chain employs TRBV18 and TRBJ2-6; D call uncertain. Germline CDR1 and CDR2: KGHSH and LQKENI. This CDR3 spans 16 amino acids. Trimming removed 0 bases at V and 0 bases at J, with 6 bases between.

V gene TRBV5-1 combines with J gene TRBJ1-2; D is perhaps TRBD1 (6 bases). Germline CDR1 reads SGHRS; CDR2 reads YFSETQ. Trimming cost V 0 bases and J 6 bases, with 12 bases left between them. This CDR3 spans 14 amino acids. The DNA for the CDR3 is TGCGCCAGCAGCTTGGAACAGGGTCTCGATGGCTACACCTTC. Protein product: CASSLEQGLDGYTF.

This chain links TRBV9 with TRBJ1-2, with a possible D match to TRBD1 (5 bases). V was trimmed by 0 bases and J by 7 bases, leaving 22 bases between them. The CDR3 sequence is 17 residues long. Germline loops: CDR1 SGDLS, CDR2 YYNGEE. This CDR3 is CASSVDSLPRVTSGYTF. The CDR3 DNA is TGTGCCAGCAGCGTAGATAGCCTCCCCAGGGTTACCTCTGGCTACACCTTC.

This clone was detected once. V and J are TRBV5-4 and TRBJ2-3, with no clear D. The germline V gene encodes CDR1 SGHNT and CDR2 YYREEE (reference sequence). The V end was cut by 4 bases, the J end by 0 bases, with 9 bases between. CDR3 length: 14 amino acids. For the CDR3, the DNA is TGTGCCAGCAGCGGGATTTCCAGCACAGATACGCAGTATTTT. Its protein is CASSGISSTDTQYF. The variable domain in full, with the rest retrieved from reference TRBV5-4 and TRBJ2-3, is ETGVTQSPTHLIKTRGQQVTLRCSSQSGHNTVSWYQQALGQGPQFIFQYYREEENGRGNFPPRFSGLQFPNYSSELNVNALELDDSALYLCASSGISSTDTQYFGPGTRLTVL.

The chain joins TRBV30 to TRBJ2-1; possibly TRBD2 for D (5 bases). The CDR3 is 12 residues long. CDR1 and CDR2 from the germline V gene are GTSNPN and SVGIG (reference sequence). The V end lost 5 bases, the J end lost 8 bases, and 13 bases lay between the germline ends. DNA for the CDR3: TGTGCCTGGGTAGGACTCGCAGATGAGCAGTTCTTC. It codes for CAWVGLADEQFF.

This clone was seen a few times. The V and J genes are TRBV2 and TRBJ1-5; D not certain. Trimming stripped 5 bases from V and 3 bases from J, with 14 bases between. CDR3 length: 15 amino acids. Germline CDR1 is SNHLY and CDR2 is FYNNEI. CDR3 region: CASSNEQPTNQPQHF. CDR3 coding DNA: TGTGCCAGCAGTAATGAACAACCGACCAATCAGCCCCAGCATTTT.

This clone has more than one count but fewer than ten. The V and J genes are TRBV6-5 and TRBJ1-6; 11 bases are a match to TRBD1. The germline V gene encodes CDR1 MNHEY and CDR2 SVGAGI. CDR3 length: 14 residues. After removal of 5 bases from V and 8 bases from J, the junction contained 2 bases not matched to a gene. In DNA form, the CDR3 reads TGTGCCAGCAGTCGGACAGGGGGCGATTCACCCCTCCACTTT. This translates into CASSRTGGDSPLHF.

The chain is built from TRBV7-2 and TRBJ1-1; no clear D gene. Between the trimmed V and J ends, which lost 2 bases and 0 bases, there was a span of 7 bases. The CDR3 sequence is 14 residues long. CDR1 and CDR2 from the germline V gene are SGHTA and FQGNSA. The CDR3: CASSLHVVNTEAFF. CDR3 sequence (DNA): TGTGCCAGCAGCTTACACGTTGTGAACACTGAAGCTTTCTTT. Based on the CDR3 plus reference TRBV7-2 and TRBJ1-1, the full variable domain is GAGVSQSPSNKVTEKGKDVELRCDPISGHTALYWYRQSLGQGLEFLIYFQGNSAPDKSGLPSDRFSAERTGGSVSTLTIQRTQQEDSAVYLCASSLHVVNTEAFFGQGTRLTVV.

This rearrangement joins TRBV5-1 to TRBJ2-6, with TRBD1 matching over 8 bases. This CDR3 is built from 19 residues. The V gene's germline CDR1 is SGHRS and CDR2 YFSETQ. Trimming took 4 bases from V and 0 from J; bases not matched to a gene: 12. The CDR3 sequence: CASSAETGALSSGANVLTF. CDR3 DNA sequence: TGCGCCAGCAGCGCGGAGACAGGGGCCCTCAGCTCTGGGGCCAACGTCCTGACTTTC.

The chain is built from TRBV5-4 and TRBJ2-6, with D possibly being TRBD1 (5 bases). The CDR3 sequence is 15 residues long. CDR1 and CDR2 from the germline V gene are SGHNT and YYREEE (reference sequence). The V and J ends lost 3 bases and 1 base respectively, with 8 bases between them. CDR3 sequence (DNA): TGTGCCAGCAGCTACGGACAATCTGGGGCCAACGTCCTGACTTTC. Translating it yields CASSYGQSGANVLTF.

V gene TRBV30 combines with J gene TRBJ2-5; maybe TRBD2 (6 bases). V lost 3 bases and J lost 5, with 13 bases in between. The CDR3 spans 13 residues. The germline V gene encodes CDR1 GTSNPN and CDR2 SVGIG (reference sequence). The CDR3: CAWRLAGGETQYF. The CDR3 nucleotides read TGTGCCTGGAGACTAGCCGGAGGGGAGACCCAGTACTTC. The entire variable domain, with the rest obtained from reference TRBV30 and TRBJ2-5, is as follows: SQTIHQWPATLVQPVGSPLSLECTVEGTSNPNLYWYRQAAGRGLQLLFYSVGIGQISSEVPQNLSASRPQDRQFILSSKKLLLSDSGFYLCAWRLAGGETQYFGPGTRLLVL.

This clone appeared once. The CDR3 DNA reads as TGCGCCAGCAGCTTAGACAGCCGCAATCAGCCCCAGCATTTT. Protein: CASSLDSRNQPQHF. V gene TRBV5-1 combines with J gene TRBJ1-5; D is possibly TRBD1 (5 bases). The ends were cut back, 2 bases at V and 2 bases at J, with 8 bases in the middle. Germline V gene sequence: CDR1 SGHRS, CDR2 YFSETQ. CDR3 length equals 14 residues. Variable domain in full (rest from reference TRBV5-1 and TRBJ1-5): KAGVTQTPRYLIKTRGQQVTLSCSPISGHRSVSWYQQTPGQGLQFLFEYFSETQRNKGNFPGRFSGRQFSNSRSEMNVSTLELGDSALYLCASSLDSRNQPQHFGDGTRLSIL.

This clone was counted between two and nine times. The chain combines TRBV27 with TRBJ1-2, with 9 bases lining up with TRBD1. The CDR3 is 17 amino acids. Germline CDR1 reads MNHEY; CDR2 reads SMNVEV (reference sequence). V gave up 6 bases and J gave up 7 bases; unmatched junction bases: 18. The CDR3 region is CASSFLPLTGGGGGYTF. CDR3 nucleotides: TGTGCCAGCAGCTTCCTACCCCTAACAGGGGGCGGGGGTGGCTACACCTTC.

The chain has TRBV5-1 and TRBJ1-5, with TRBD1 identical over 7 bases. Per germline, CDR1 SGHRS and CDR2 YFSETQ. Trimming took 0 bases from V and 4 from J; bases not matched to a gene: 4. CDR3 length: 15 residues. CDR3 coding DNA: TGCGCCAGCAGCTTGGGACAGGGTTGGAATCAGCCCCAGCATTTT. Amino acid sequence: CASSLGQGWNQPQHF.

The genes are TRBV6-6 and TRBJ1-5; 10 bases are shared with TRBD1. This CDR3 has 15 amino acids. Germline loops: CDR1 MNHNY, CDR2 SVGAGI (reference sequence). The junction had 4 bases not matched to a gene; V was cut back by 6 bases and J by 2 bases. The DNA of the CDR3 is TGTGCCAGCAGCCCTGGGACAGGGGGCAATCAGCCCCAGCATTTT. Translation gives CASSPGTGGNQPQHF.

The gene calls are TRBV30 and TRBJ1-1, with 8 bases that match TRBD1. The germline V gene has CDR1 GTSNPN and CDR2 SVGIG (reference sequence). CDR3 length: 15 amino acids. V lost 7 bases to trimming and J lost 6 bases; unmatched junction nucleotides: 16. CDR3 sequence (DNA): TGTGCCTCCCTCCAACCGGGCAGGGGGCAGTCTGAAGCTTTCTTT. Amino acid sequence: CASLQPGRGQSEAFF.